Below, 9 T cell receptor beta chains from the same sample are listed, as sequenced in a study of spatial heterogeneity in lung cancer. MiXCR, applied by TCRdb to the 5' RACE reads, yields one record per CDR3 protein. This table has roughly 48,000 distinct CDR3 sequences, approximately 5% appearing once. Time point described: sample taken at primary tumor resection. Extraction of whole RNA from tumor, nontumor lung or frozen PBMC preceded unsorted sequencing. The sequences come from PBMCs, collected at surgery. The receptor set was obtained from a male donor with early-stage non-small cell lung cancer.

This clonotype was seen at least ten times. The V and J genes are TRBV4-1 and TRBJ2-1, with a possible D match to TRBD2 (5 bases). The CDR3 loop spans 14 amino acids. The germline gives CDR1 MGHRA, CDR2 YSYEKL. V shed 1 base and J shed 4 bases, with 8 bases lying between them. The CDR3 is CASSQAPGYNEQFF. The CDR3 DNA reads as TGCGCCAGCAGCCAAGCCCCGGGGTACAATGAGCAGTTCTTC.

This clonotype came up many times. This sequence joins TRBV6-6 and TRBJ1-2; D not resolved. V was pared by 5 bases and J by 8 bases, with 21 bases between. This CDR3 is built from 15 residues. Germline-derived CDR1 and CDR2 are MNHNY and SVGAGI (reference sequence). The CDR3 coding sequence is TGTGCCAGCAGTATCCTGGGCCCTCAAATTAGAGGCTACACCTTC. This encodes CASSILGPQIRGYTF.

There are many counts of this clonotype. The chain combines TRBV27 with TRBJ1-3; D perhaps matches TRBD1 (5 bases). The CDR3 has 15 residues. Germline values: CDR1 MNHEY, CDR2 SMNVEV (reference sequence). V gave up 8 bases and J gave up 0 bases, with 14 bases separating them. CDR3 sequence reads: CASSWDGTSGNTIYF. In nucleotides, the CDR3 is TGTGCCAGCTCCTGGGACGGGACCTCTGGAAACACCATATATTTT.

This clonotype was found many times. CDR3 bases: TGTGCCAGCAGCCCCACGGGGGTAGCTAATGAAAAACTGTTTTTT. This gives the protein CASSPTGVANEKLFF. The V and J genes are TRBV7-2 and TRBJ1-4, with D tentatively TRBD1 (5 bases). Deletions cut 5 bases from V and 3 bases from J, with 13 bases between. Germline V gene lookup returns CDR1 SGHTA and CDR2 FQGNSA. The CDR3 length is 15 residues.

This clonotype was seen many times. This chain joins TRBV28 and TRBJ2-1, with 10 bases identical to TRBD2. V gave up 5 bases and J gave up 6 bases; unmatched junction bases: 7. Germline V lookup: CDR1 MDHEN, CDR2 SYDVKM. The CDR3 spans 15 residues. CDR3 residues: CASSQAGGRGNEQFF. The CDR3 DNA follows: TGTGCCAGCAGTCAAGCGGGAGGGCGTGGCAATGAGCAGTTCTTC.

This clonotype was seen ten or more times. V gene TRBV20-1 combines with J gene TRBJ2-6; D might be TRBD1 (5 bases). Germline V lookup: CDR1 DFQATT, CDR2 SNEGSKA (reference sequence). V was shortened by 6 bases and J by 0 bases, with 12 bases between the two germline ends. The CDR3 loop spans 15 amino acids. The CDR3 spells CSAQVVTSGANVLTF. The DNA for the CDR3 is TGCAGTGCACAGGTTGTTACCTCTGGGGCCAACGTCCTGACTTTC.

Many counts were recorded for this clonotype. The V and J genes are TRBV5-4 and TRBJ1-2; 8 nucleotides line up with TRBD1. This CDR3 spans 14 amino acids. Germline trimming cut 0 bases from V and 8 bases from J; bases unmatched to any gene: 6. Germline loops: CDR1 SGHNT, CDR2 YYREEE (reference sequence). The CDR3, as DNA: TGTGCCAGCAGCTTGGAATACACAGGGGGAGGCTACACCTTC. Protein: CASSLEYTGGGYTF. The full variable domain, its missing parts supplied by reference TRBV5-4 and TRBJ1-2, is ETGVTQSPTHLIKTRGQQVTLRCSSQSGHNTVSWYQQALGQGPQFIFQYYREEENGRGNFPPRFSGLQFPNYSSELNVNALELDDSALYLCASSLEYTGGGYTFGSGTRLTVV.

This clonotype was detected ten times or more. The rearrangement joins TRBV6-5 to TRBJ2-7; 10 bases align to TRBD1. V lost 6 bases, J lost 1 base, and 6 bases stayed unmatched. Germline V gives CDR1 MNHEY, CDR2 SVGAGI. The CDR3 is made up of 15 amino acids. The CDR3 is CASRSGTGASYEQYF. The CDR3 bases are TGTGCCAGCAGATCTGGGACAGGGGCGTCCTACGAGCAGTACTTC.

This clonotype was seen only once. This sequence joins TRBV6-1 and TRBJ2-1, with D possibly called TRBD1 or TRBD2 (5 bases each). V was clipped by 6 bases and J by 7 bases, with 16 bases between them. Per the germline V gene, CDR1 is MNHNS and CDR2 is SASEGT. The CDR3 runs to 14 residues. DNA for the CDR3: TGTGCCAGCAGCCTTCCGGGACGTGGAAATGAGCAGTTCTTC. This encodes CASSLPGRGNEQFF.